This T cell receptor beta chain was sequenced for a study of identical twins. Germline CDR1 DFQATT, CDR2 SNEGSKA (reference sequence). The CDR3 is 12 amino acids. TCRdb redid the calling of the 5' RACE reads with MiXCR, one entry per CDR3 protein. The sample lists around 1.7 million distinct CDR3 sequences, around a third occurring once. This TCR derives from a newborn girl in good health. The sequenced material came from cord blood. This chain joins TRBV20-1 and TRBJ2-3; D unclear. The CDR3 region is CRGVSGPDTQYF. The CDR3 bases are TGCAGGGGCGTTTCCGGCCCAGATACGCAGTATTTT.